This T cell receptor (beta chain) was identified during a study of cytomegalovirus exposure and HLA in healthy donors. The CDR3 contains 15 residues. Germline CDR1 reads MDHEN; CDR2 reads SYDVKM. Trimming removed 4 bases from V and 4 bases from J; junction bases left unmatched: 9. The PCR made use of 60 Vbeta and 13 Jbeta primers. Source study methods: A later analysis tallied about 80 million unique TCR beta chains, around 12 million of them shared. The table came from immunoSEQ multiplex PCR; TCRdb's copy has only in-frame clones and leaves some out. That table supplies the V and J calls and clone size; D and trimming were determined from the DNA. This sample's clone table lists approximately 120,000 clones.

This receptor was taken from a man aged 35 to 55 in good health and CMV-seronegative. Sequenced sample: PBMCs. V usage is TRBV28 and J usage is TRBJ2-7; 8 bases fit TRBD1. Here the CDR3 reads CASSSEAGGVYEQYF. DNA for the CDR3: TGTGCCAGCAGTTCAGAGGCAGGGGGCGTATACGAGCAGTACTTC. Combining the CDR3 with reference TRBV28 and TRBJ2-7 gives the whole variable domain DVKVTQSSRYLVKRTGEKVFLECVQDMDHENMFWYRQDPGLGLRLIYFSYDVKMKEKGDIPEGYSVSREKKERFSLILESASTNQTSMYLCASSSEAGGVYEQYFGPGTRLTVT.